This TCR beta chain was identified in a study of cytomegalovirus exposure and HLA in healthy donors. V was trimmed by 0 bases and J by 4 bases, leaving 15 bases between them. The germline V gene has CDR1 SQVTM and CDR2 ANQGSEA. This CDR3 is 15 amino acids long. Use of 60 Vbeta and 13 Jbeta primers characterized the PCR. Assay: immunoSEQ multiplex PCR; the TCRdb copy retains only in-frame clones and omits some. The repertoire holds approximately 130,000 clones, with around 85% as singletons. Material for sequencing was PBMCs. This chain connects TRBV29-1 to TRBJ1-2, with D tentatively TRBD1 (6 bases). The origin of this receptor is a boy aged 10-17 years in good health and CMV-seronegative. CDR3 in amino acids: CSVEELTGTFYGYTF. CDR3 DNA sequence: TGCAGCGTTGAAGAACTCACCGGGACATTCTATGGCTACACCTTC.